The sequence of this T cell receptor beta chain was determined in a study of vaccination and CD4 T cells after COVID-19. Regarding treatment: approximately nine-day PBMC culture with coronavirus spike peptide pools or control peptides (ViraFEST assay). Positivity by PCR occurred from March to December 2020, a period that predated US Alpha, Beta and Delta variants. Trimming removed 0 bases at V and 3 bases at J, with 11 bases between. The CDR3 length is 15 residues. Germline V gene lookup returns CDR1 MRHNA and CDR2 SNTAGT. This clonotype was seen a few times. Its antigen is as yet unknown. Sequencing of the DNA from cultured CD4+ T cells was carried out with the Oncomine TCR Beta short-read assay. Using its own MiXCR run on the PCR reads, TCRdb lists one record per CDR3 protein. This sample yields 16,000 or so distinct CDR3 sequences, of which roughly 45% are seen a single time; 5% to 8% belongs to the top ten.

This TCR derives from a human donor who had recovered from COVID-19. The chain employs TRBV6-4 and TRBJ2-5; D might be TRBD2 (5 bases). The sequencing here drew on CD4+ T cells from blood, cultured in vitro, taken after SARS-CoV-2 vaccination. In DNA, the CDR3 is TGTGCCAGCAGTGACTCGTTGGTGGGAGAAGAGACCCAGTACTTC. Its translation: CASSDSLVGEETQYF.